This T cell receptor beta chain came from a study of blood T cell repertoires in COVID-19. Background on the study: Donors in the United States, Italy and Spain gave samples during acute or convalescent COVID-19. Nucleic acid was either cDNA or gDNA, and it came from T cells, B-cell-depleted T cells, or PBMCs.

CDR3 length: 16 residues. V was pared by 1 base and J by 6 bases, with 7 bases of the junction left unmatched. Germline CDR1 SGDLS, CDR2 YYNGEE. Per the original methods: Estimation of nucleated cell counts relied on the amplification of reference gene primers. TCRdb keeps only in-frame clones here, not all; method: immunoSEQ multiplex PCR. V, J and clone size derive from that table, while D and trimming were established from the DNA sequence. In the table there are 90,000 to 140,000 clones, about four fifths of which are singletons. The chain uses TRBV9 and TRBJ2-2, with 9 bases matching TRBD1. The receptor's source is an elderly man with acute or convalescent COVID-19. The sample was peripheral blood. CDR3 coding DNA: TGTGCCAGCAGCGTAAGGGGGACAGGGTCTGCCGGGGAGCTGTTTTTT. It is translated as CASSVRGTGSAGELFF. The full variable domain, in which reference TRBV9 and TRBJ2-2 provide the parts outside the CDR3, is DSGVTQTPKHLITATGQRVTLRCSPRSGDLSVYWYQQSLDQGLQFLIQYYNGEERAKGNILERFSAQQFPDLHSELNLSSLELGDSALYFCASSVRGTGSAGELFFGEGSRLTVL.